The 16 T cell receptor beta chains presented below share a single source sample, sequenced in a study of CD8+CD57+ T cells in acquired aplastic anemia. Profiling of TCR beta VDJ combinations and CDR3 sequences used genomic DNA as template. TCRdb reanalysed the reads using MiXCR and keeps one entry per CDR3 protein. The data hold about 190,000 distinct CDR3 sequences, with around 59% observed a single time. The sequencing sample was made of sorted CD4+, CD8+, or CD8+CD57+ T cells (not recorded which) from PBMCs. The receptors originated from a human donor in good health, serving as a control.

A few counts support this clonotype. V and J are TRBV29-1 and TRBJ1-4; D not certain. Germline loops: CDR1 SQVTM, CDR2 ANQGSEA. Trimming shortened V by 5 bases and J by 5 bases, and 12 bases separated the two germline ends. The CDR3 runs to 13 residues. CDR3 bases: TGCAGCGTTCAAGGAAACGGAAATGAAAAACTGTTTTTT. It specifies CSVQGNGNEKLFF.

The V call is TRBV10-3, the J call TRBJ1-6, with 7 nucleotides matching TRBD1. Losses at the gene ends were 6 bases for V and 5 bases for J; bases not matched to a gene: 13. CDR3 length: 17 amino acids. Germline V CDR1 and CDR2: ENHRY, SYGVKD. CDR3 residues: CAIRDTGQPVDNSPLHF. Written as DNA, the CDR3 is TGTGCCATCAGAGATACGGGACAGCCCGTCGATAATTCACCCCTCCACTTT.

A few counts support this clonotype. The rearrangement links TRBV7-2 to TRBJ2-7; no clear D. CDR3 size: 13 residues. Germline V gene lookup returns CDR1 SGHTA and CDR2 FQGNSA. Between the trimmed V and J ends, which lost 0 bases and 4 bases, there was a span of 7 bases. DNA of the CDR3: TGTGCCAGCAGCTTAGCTGGACGATACGAGCAGTACTTC. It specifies CASSLAGRYEQYF.

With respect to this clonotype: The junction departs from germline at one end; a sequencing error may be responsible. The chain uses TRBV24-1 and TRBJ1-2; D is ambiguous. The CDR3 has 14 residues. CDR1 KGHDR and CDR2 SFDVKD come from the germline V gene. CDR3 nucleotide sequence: TGTACCACCAGTGATCTCGGTCAGAACTATGGCTACACCTTC. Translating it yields CTTSDLGQNYGYTF.

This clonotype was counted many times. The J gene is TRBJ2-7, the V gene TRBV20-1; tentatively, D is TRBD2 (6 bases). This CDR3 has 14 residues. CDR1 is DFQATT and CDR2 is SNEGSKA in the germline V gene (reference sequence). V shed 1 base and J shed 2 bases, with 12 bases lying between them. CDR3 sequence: CSARGRGGTYEQYF. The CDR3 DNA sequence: TGCAGTGCTAGAGGCCGTGGAGGGACCTACGAGCAGTACTTC.

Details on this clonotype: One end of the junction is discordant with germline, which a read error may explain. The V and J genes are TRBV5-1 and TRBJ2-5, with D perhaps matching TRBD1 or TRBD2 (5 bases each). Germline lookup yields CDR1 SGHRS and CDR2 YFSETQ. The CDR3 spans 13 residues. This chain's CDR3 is CASSEGHQETQYF. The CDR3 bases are TGTGCCAGCAGCGAGGGACACCAAGAGACCCAGTACTTC.

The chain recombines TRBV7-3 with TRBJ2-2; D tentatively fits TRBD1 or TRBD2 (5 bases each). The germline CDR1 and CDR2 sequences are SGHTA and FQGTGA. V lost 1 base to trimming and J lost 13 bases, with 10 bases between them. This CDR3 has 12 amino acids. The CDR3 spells CASSLNGGPLFF. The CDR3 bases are TGTGCCAGCAGCTTAAATGGGGGACCGCTGTTTTTT.

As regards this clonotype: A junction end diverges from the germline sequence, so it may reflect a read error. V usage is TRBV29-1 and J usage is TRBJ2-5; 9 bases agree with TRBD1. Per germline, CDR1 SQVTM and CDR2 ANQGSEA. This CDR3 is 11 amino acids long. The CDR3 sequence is CSTQVGTGFDF. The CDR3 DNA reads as TGCAGCACCCAGGTGGGGACAGGGTTCGACTTC.

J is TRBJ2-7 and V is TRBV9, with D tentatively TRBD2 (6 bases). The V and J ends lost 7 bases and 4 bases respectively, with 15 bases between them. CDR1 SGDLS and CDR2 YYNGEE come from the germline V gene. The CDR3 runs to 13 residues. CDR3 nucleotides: TGTGCCAGCTCCTCACTAGCTACATACGAGCAGTACTTC. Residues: CASSSLATYEQYF.

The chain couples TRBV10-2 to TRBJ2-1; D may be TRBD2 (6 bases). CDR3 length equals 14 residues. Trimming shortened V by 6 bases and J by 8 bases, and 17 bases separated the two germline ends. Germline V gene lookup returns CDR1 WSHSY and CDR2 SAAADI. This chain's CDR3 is CASSIREESDEQFF. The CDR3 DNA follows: TGCGCCAGCAGCATCAGGGAGGAGAGCGATGAGCAGTTCTTC.

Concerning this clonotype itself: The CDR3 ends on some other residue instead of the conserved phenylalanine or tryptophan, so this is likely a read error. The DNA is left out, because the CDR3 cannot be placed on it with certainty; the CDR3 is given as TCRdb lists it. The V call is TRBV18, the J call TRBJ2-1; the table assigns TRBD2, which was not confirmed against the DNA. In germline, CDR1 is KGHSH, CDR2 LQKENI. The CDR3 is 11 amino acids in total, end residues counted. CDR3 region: CASSPPMGLET.

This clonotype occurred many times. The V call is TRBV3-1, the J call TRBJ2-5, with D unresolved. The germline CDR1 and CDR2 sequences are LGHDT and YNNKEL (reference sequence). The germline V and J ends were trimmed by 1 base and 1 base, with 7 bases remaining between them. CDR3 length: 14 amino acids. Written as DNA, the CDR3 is TGTGCCAGCAGCCAAGGGGTGGGCCAAGAGACCCAGTACTTC. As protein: CASSQGVGQETQYF.

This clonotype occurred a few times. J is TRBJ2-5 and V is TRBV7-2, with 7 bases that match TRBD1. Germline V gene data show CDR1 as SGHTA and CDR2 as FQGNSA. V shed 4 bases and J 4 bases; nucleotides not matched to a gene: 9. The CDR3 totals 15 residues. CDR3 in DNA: TGTGCCAGCAGCTACGGCCCAGGGGGTCGAGAGACCCAGTACTTC. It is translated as CASSYGPGGRETQYF.

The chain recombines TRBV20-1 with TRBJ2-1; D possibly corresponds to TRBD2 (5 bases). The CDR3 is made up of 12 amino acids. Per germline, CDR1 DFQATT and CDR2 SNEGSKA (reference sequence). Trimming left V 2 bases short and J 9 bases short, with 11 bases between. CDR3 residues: CSARSQGSEQFF. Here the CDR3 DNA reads TGCAGTGCTAGATCCCAAGGGAGTGAGCAGTTCTTC.

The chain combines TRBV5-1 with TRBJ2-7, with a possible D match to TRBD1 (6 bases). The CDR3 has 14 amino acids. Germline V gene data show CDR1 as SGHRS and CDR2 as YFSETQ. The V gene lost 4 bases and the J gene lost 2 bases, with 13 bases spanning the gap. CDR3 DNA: TGCGCCAGCAGCCCCCGGGACATAGCCTACGAGCAGTACTTC. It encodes CASSPRDIAYEQYF.

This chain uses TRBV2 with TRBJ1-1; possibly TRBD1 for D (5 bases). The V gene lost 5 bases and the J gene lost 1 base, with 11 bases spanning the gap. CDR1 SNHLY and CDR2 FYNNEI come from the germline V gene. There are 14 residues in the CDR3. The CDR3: CASSFLGGNTEAFF. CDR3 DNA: TGTGCCAGCAGTTTCCTGGGGGGGAACACTGAAGCTTTCTTT.